This TCR beta chain was profiled in a study of T cells in Graves' hyperthyroidism and ophthalmopathy. Overall study: Upon initial diagnosis and before any treatment, peripheral blood was collected.

Broader study findings: In blood, most of the thyroid clonotypes expanded above 0.001 were also present.

Trimming shortened V by 6 bases and J by 7 bases, and 13 bases separated the two germline ends. Germline assignment: CDR1 MNHNS and CDR2 SASEGT. This CDR3 region has 14 residues. In this sample, this clonotype turned up a few times. Its antigen is currently unknown. The CDR3 regions of TCR beta were amplified from RNA transcripts. During a first-round RT-PCR of the TCR CDR3, the HTBI primer set was used. Each CDR3 protein is one row after TCRdb ran MiXCR on the multiplex PCR reads. The sample records nearly 250,000 distinct CDR3 sequences, around 15% being singletons. The sample taken for sequencing was blood. V gene TRBV6-1 combines with J gene TRBJ1-6, with TRBD1 as a possible D gene (6 bases). The TCR was taken from a woman younger than 35 with Graves' ophthalmopathy. The CDR3 here is CASRKEGGNSPLHF. The DNA for the CDR3 is TGTGCCAGCAGGAAGGAAGGGGGGAATTCACCCCTCCACTTT.